This T cell receptor beta chain was documented in a study of OX40 agonist ivuxolimab in advanced cancers. This table comes from immunoSEQ multiplex PCR, and its TCRdb copy is limited to in-frame clones, with some not included. The data show 50,000 to 65,000 clones, around 81% seen once. The CDR3 consists of 11 residues. Trimming cost V 6 bases and J 12 bases; bases outside gene matches: 8. CDR1 is GTSNPN, CDR2 SVGIG, per germline (reference sequence). The gene calls are TRBV30 and TRBJ2-1; 7 nucleotides match TRBD1. This TCR was sampled from an adult with an advanced solid tumor such as melanoma, head and neck, liver or kidney cancer. The sample was CD4+ or CD8+ T cells sorted from blood, taken in a trial of the OX40 agonist ivuxolimab. The CDR3 reads CACTSTGTQFF. The CDR3 DNA sequence: TGTGCCTGCACATCGACAGGGACGCAGTTCTTC.